This TCR beta chain was captured by sequencing in a study of memory CD4+ T cells and cytomegalovirus serostatus. About the study: Donors were healthy Belgian adults, about ten CMV seropositive and approximately 23 seronegative.

In the original analysis: After removing out-of-frame reads, over 2 million distinct TCRbeta sequences remained. The data were produced by immunoSEQ multiplex PCR, yet TCRdb's version contains in-frame clones alone and is incomplete. From that table come the V and J calls and clone size; the DNA was used to work out D and trimming. The sample has approximately 40,000 clones; about three quarters are singletons. Single viable CD3+CD4+CD8-CD45RO+ cells were sorted as the memory CD4+ T cells. Trimming shortened V by 1 base and J by 9 bases, and 14 bases separated the two germline ends. The CDR3 has 15 residues. Germline V CDR1 and CDR2: SGHRS, YFSETQ.

Input material: memory CD4+ T cells from blood. This clonotype was sampled from an adult in good health and CMV-seronegative. The chain joins TRBV5-1 to TRBJ1-6, with D uncertain. This chain's CDR3 is CASSLTPEGFSPLHF. CDR3 bases: TGCGCCAGCAGCTTGACGCCGGAGGGCTTTTCACCCCTCCACTTT.